What follows are 16 T cell receptor beta chains derived from one specimen sequenced in a study of regulatory T cells in long-lasting Graves disease. Time point of the sample: newly diagnosed GD, antithyroid drugs for less than 3 months. The TCR library was made from RNA extracted from PBMCs. Assembly of TCR beta libraries relied on iRepertoire HTBI primers together with Arm-PCR of CDR3 regions. TCRdb processed the multiplex PCR reads anew with MiXCR; each CDR3 protein has one entry. The sample carries 200,000 to 250,000 distinct CDR3 sequences, roughly 18% recorded once. Sequencing used peripheral blood mononuclear cells (PBMCs), obtained at new diagnosis, from a patient treated with antithyroid drugs. These TCRs come from a female donor with Graves disease.

This clonotype was observed at least ten times. The chain combines TRBV27 with TRBJ1-5; 10 positions agree with TRBD1. In germline, CDR1 is MNHEY, CDR2 SMNVEV (reference sequence). The length of the CDR3 is 14 residues. The J segment lost 7 bases and the V segment lost 5 bases, leaving 5 bases of the junction unmatched. The DNA of the CDR3 is TGTGCCAGCAGTGCCGGGACAGGGGCCCAGCCCCAGCATTTT. Protein: CASSAGTGAQPQHF.

This clonotype occurred many times. The V gene is TRBV2, the J gene TRBJ2-5; 9 bases are shared with TRBD2. Germline lookup yields CDR1 SNHLY and CDR2 FYNNEI. J lost 4 bases, V lost 3 bases, and 0 bases had no gene match. The CDR3 spans 13 residues. This chain's CDR3 is CASSEREGETQYF. CDR3 sequence (DNA): TGTGCCAGCAGTGAGCGGGAGGGAGAGACCCAGTACTTC.

This clonotype was recorded a few times. V gene TRBV10-1 combines with J gene TRBJ1-6; 7 positions match TRBD1. The trim removed 6 bases at V and 9 bases at J, leaving 8 bases unmatched. Germline CDR1 reads WNHNN; CDR2 reads SYGVQD (reference sequence). The CDR3 is made up of 14 amino acids. The CDR3 DNA reads TGCGCCAGCAGCCGCGGGACAGCGGGTTCACCCCTCCACTTT. Translation: CASSRGTAGSPLHF.

This chain connects TRBV19 to TRBJ1-2; unclear D gene. The CDR3 totals 15 residues. CDR1 LNHDA and CDR2 SQIVND come from the germline V gene (reference sequence). V was clipped by 7 bases and J by 4 bases, with 19 bases between them. CDR3 nucleotides: TGTGCCAGTACCAAGGGTTCGGTTAGTATCTATGGCTACACCTTC. Its protein product is CASTKGSVSIYGYTF. Filled out from reference TRBV19 and TRBJ1-2, the complete variable domain reads DGGITQSPKYLFRKEGQNVTLSCEQNLNHDAMYWYRQDPGQGLRLIYYSQIVNDFQKGDIAEGYSVSREKKESFPLTVTSAQKNPTAFYLCASTKGSVSIYGYTFGSGTRLTVV.

This clonotype was detected many times. J is TRBJ2-3 and V is TRBV2; possibly TRBD2 for D (5 bases). Per germline, CDR1 SNHLY and CDR2 FYNNEI. This CDR3 has 14 residues. Between the trimmed V and J ends, which lost 6 bases and 0 bases, there was a span of 10 bases. The CDR3 DNA sequence: TGTGCCAGCAGAGCGGACGGCAGCACAGATACGCAGTATTTT. This translates into CASRADGSTDTQYF.

This clonotype was recorded at least ten times. The gene calls are TRBV28 and TRBJ1-1; D unclear. V lost 7 bases, J lost 2 bases, and 11 bases lay in between. Germline V gene data show CDR1 as MDHEN and CDR2 as SYDVKM. The CDR3 has 13 residues. DNA of the CDR3: TGTGCCAGCACCGCCCCCGGAAACACTGAAGCTTTCTTT. This sequence encodes CASTAPGNTEAFF. The full variable domain, rest sourced from reference TRBV28 and TRBJ1-1, is DVKVTQSSRYLVKRTGEKVFLECVQDMDHENMFWYRQDPGLGLRLIYFSYDVKMKEKGDIPEGYSVSREKKERFSLILESASTNQTSMYLCASTAPGNTEAFFGQGTRLTVV.

V is TRBV6-1 and J is TRBJ2-7; D gene uncertain. The CDR3 totals 14 residues. Between the trimmed V and J ends, which lost 7 bases and 3 bases, there was a span of 16 bases. Per the germline V gene, CDR1 is MNHNS and CDR2 is SASEGT. The DNA of the CDR3 is TGTGCCAGCACTACTCTAGGGATTGACTACGAGCAGTACTTC. Translating it yields CASTTLGIDYEQYF.

This clonotype was picked up one time. This CDR3 reads CAISDPGTSVNEQFF. The CDR3 nucleotides read TGTGCCATCAGCGACCCCGGGACTAGCGTTAATGAGCAGTTCTTC. This chain joins TRBV10-3 and TRBJ2-1; the match to TRBD2 covers 10 bases. The CDR3 is 15 amino acids. CDR1 is ENHRY and CDR2 is SYGVKD in the germline V gene. Trimming cost V 6 bases and J 7 bases; bases outside gene matches: 9.

Many counts were recorded for this clonotype. Compared with germline, one end of the junction differs, possibly owing to a read error. The genes are TRBV13 and TRBJ2-7; either TRBD1 or TRBD2 may supply D (5 bases each). The germline CDR1 and CDR2 sequences are PRHDT and FYEKMQ (reference sequence). This CDR3 is 14 amino acids long. CDR3: CASSPRDDSFEQYF. The CDR3 DNA is TGTGCCAGCAGCCCCCGGGACGACTCCTTCGAGCAGTACTTC.

At least ten counts were recorded for this clonotype. The chain employs TRBV7-2 and TRBJ1-2; D is perhaps TRBD1 (5 bases). Trimming pared 6 bases from V and 2 bases from J, leaving 10 bases between. This CDR3 is built from 13 residues. Germline V gene lookup returns CDR1 SGHTA and CDR2 FQGNSA. CDR3 protein: CASRTGDNYGYTF. CDR3 bases: TGTGCCAGCAGAACTGGGGACAACTATGGCTACACCTTC.

There are many counts of this clonotype. This chain connects TRBV6-2 or TRBV6-3 to TRBJ2-1, with TRBD2 as a possible D gene (6 bases). Between the trimmed V and J ends, which lost 4 bases and 5 bases, there was a span of 18 bases. Germline V CDR1 and CDR2: MNHEY, SVGEGT. The CDR3 loop spans 16 amino acids. The CDR3 reads CASSSLRAGADNEQFF. DNA for the CDR3: TGTGCCAGCAGTTCACTCCGAGCGGGCGCGGACAATGAGCAGTTCTTC.

This clonotype has ten or more counts. The rearrangement uses TRBV11-3 and TRBJ2-3, with D tentatively TRBD2 (6 bases). Germline CDR1 reads SGHNT; CDR2 reads YENEEA. The CDR3 runs to 17 residues. V lost 1 base and J 2 bases, leaving 16 bases between the germline ends. The CDR3 region is CASSLGGVGFYTDTQYF. The CDR3 bases are TGTGCCAGCAGCTTAGGGGGGGTCGGATTTTACACAGATACGCAGTATTTT.

This clonotype has a count of ten or more. The rearrangement joins TRBV7-2 to TRBJ1-1; 8 nucleotides line up with TRBD1. Unmatched junction bases numbered 7, after V lost 6 bases and J lost 4 bases. In germline, CDR1 is SGHTA, CDR2 FQGNSA. The CDR3 extends over 14 amino acids. For the CDR3, the DNA is TGTGCCAGCAGACCCAGGGGGCTAGGCACTGAAGCTTTCTTT. This sequence encodes CASRPRGLGTEAFF.

Regarding this clonotype: A read error may be the cause here, since a much bigger clone is one base away. The chain has TRBV15 and TRBJ2-7; D unresolved. This CDR3 is 13 amino acids long. CDR1 and CDR2 from the germline V gene are LNHNV and YYDKDF (reference sequence). CDR3 sequence: CATSRDRVAPRHF. As DNA, the CDR3 is TGTGCCACCAGCAGAGATCGAGTGGCACCCCGACACTTC.

V and J are TRBV9 and TRBJ2-7, with D perhaps matching TRBD2 (5 bases). V gave up 4 bases and J gave up 9 bases, with 17 bases separating them. Germline V gene lookup returns CDR1 SGDLS and CDR2 YYNGEE. This CDR3 contains 13 residues. This chain's CDR3 is CASSSEGQKGQYF. The CDR3 DNA reads TGTGCCAGCAGCTCAGAGGGTCAGAAAGGGCAGTACTTC.

This clonotype was recorded many times. The rearrangement uses TRBV24-1 and TRBJ2-1; TRBD2 matches 10 bases. The trim removed 3 bases at V and 0 bases at J, leaving 4 bases unmatched. Germline CDR1 KGHDR, CDR2 SFDVKD. This CDR3 spans 17 amino acids. CDR3 residues: CATSDRSGGYSYNEQFF. CDR3 bases: TGTGCCACCAGTGATCGTAGCGGGGGGTACTCCTACAATGAGCAGTTCTTC.